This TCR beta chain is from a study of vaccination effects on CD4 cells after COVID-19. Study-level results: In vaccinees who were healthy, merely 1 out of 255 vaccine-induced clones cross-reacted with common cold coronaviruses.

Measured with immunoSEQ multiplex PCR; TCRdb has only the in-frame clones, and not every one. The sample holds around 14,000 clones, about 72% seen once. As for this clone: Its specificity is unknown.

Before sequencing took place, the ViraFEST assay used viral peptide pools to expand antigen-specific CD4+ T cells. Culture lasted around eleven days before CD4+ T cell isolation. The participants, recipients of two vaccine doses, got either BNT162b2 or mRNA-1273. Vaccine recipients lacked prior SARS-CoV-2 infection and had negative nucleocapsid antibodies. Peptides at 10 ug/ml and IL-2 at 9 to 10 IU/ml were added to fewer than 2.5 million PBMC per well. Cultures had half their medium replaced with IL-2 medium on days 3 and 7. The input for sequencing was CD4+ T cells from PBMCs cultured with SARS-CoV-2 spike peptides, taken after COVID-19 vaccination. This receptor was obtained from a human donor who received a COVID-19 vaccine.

The CDR3 region has the DNA TGTGCCAGCAGTTGGATACCGGGGTCTAATGAAAAACTGTTTTTT. Encoded protein: CASSWIPGSNEKLFF. This chain joins TRBV28 and TRBJ1-4; D gene ambiguous. V lost 4 bases, J lost 3 bases, and 12 bases lay in between. The germline V gene has CDR1 MDHEN and CDR2 SYDVKM. The length of the CDR3 is 15 residues.